This TCR beta chain comes out of a study of T cells in Graves' hyperthyroidism and ophthalmopathy. Across the whole study: Upon initial diagnosis and before any treatment, peripheral blood was collected.

At least ten counts were recorded for this clonotype. The V gene lost 8 bases and the J gene lost 4 bases, with 17 bases spanning the gap. The CDR3 has 14 residues. Amplification of TCR beta CDR3 regions was performed using RNA transcripts as template. The study used the HTBI primer set for a first-round RT-PCR of the TCR CDR3. MiXCR was run by TCRdb on the multiplex PCR reads, yielding one entry per CDR3 protein. The table shows 450,000 to 650,000 distinct CDR3 sequences, with around 14% occurring only once. The sequence was collected from a woman aged 18-30 years with Graves' ophthalmopathy. The chain links TRBV12-3 or TRBV12-4 to TRBJ1-1; maybe TRBD1 (5 bases). Sequenced: blood. CDR3 loop: CASSRQSVVTEAFF. CDR3 bases: TGTGCCAGCTCTCGACAGTCGGTTGTCACTGAAGCTTTCTTT.